Detailed here is one TCR beta chain. This sample is drawn from a study of blood T cell repertoires in COVID-19. J was trimmed by 4 bases and V by 9 bases; bases with no gene match: 9. The CDR3 runs 14 residues. In germline, CDR1 is LGHDT, CDR2 YNNKEL (reference sequence). Some clones are missing from TCRdb's copy, which holds only in-frame ones; the method was immunoSEQ multiplex PCR. Among approximately 270,000 clones listed, roughly 88% were seen once. This TCR was recovered from a woman aged 45-59 years who had recovered from COVID-19. V usage is TRBV3-1 (or the pseudogene TRBV3-2) and J usage is TRBJ2-1; 7 bases fit TRBD2. Sequenced sample: PBMCs or T cells enriched from blood (not recorded which). The CDR3 DNA follows: TGTGCCAGGGGGCTAGCGGAGACTTACAATGAGCAGTTCTTC. Translating gives CARGLAETYNEQFF.